This T cell receptor (beta chain) comes out of a study of blood T cell repertoires in COVID-19. Study summary: COVID-19 samples, acute and convalescent, were from the United States, Italy and Spain. The cDNA or gDNA used as material had been derived from T cells, B-cell-depleted T cells, or PBMCs.

Clones were sequenced by immunoSEQ multiplex PCR, and TCRdb holds only the in-frame ones, with some missing. The data show about 200,000 clones, about 76% seen once. Per germline, CDR1 MNHNY and CDR2 SVGAGI (reference sequence). The CDR3 totals 13 residues. The V and J ends lost 5 bases and 8 bases respectively, with 10 bases between them. The chain uses TRBV6-6 and TRBJ1-6, with D uncertain. Sequenced material: peripheral blood. The source is a woman aged 40 to 50 with COVID-19, enrolled during active disease. Written as DNA, the CDR3 is TGTGCCAGCAGTGTTGAGGTTTATTCACCCCTCCACTTT. This translates into CASSVEVYSPLHF.